This T cell receptor delta chain derives from a study of gamma-delta T cells after stem cell transplantation. TCRdb called clones from the RT-PCR reads again using CATT. The sample has 700 to 850 delta-chain clones, around 9.1% seen once. About this clone itself: This likely traces to a read error, being one base from a far larger clone.

Germline V gene sequence: CDR1 GEAIGNYY, CDR2 EKD. There are 19 residues in the CDR3. Trimming shortened V by 0 bases and J by 2 bases, and 24 bases separated the two germline ends. V gene TRDV2 combines with J gene TRDJ1, with a possible D match to TRDD3 (6 bases). The sample consisted of gamma-delta T cells. This receptor was taken from a human donor. It is not recorded whose cells these are; they may come from a transplant donor. CDR3 sequence reads: CACDTVYDPAGMKTDKLIF. The CDR3 DNA is TGTGCCTGTGACACCGTCTATGATCCTGCGGGGATGAAGACCGATAAACTCATCTTT.